The 29 T cell receptor beta chains presented below share a single source sample, sequenced in a study of T-cell memory formation after mild COVID-19. In TCRdb, the 5' RACE reads were re-called with MiXCR into one record per CDR3 protein. This sample has 550,000 to 650,000 distinct CDR3 sequences, with approximately 15% found just once. The sample consisted of PBMCs or a T cell subset sorted from them (not recorded which). The receptors originated from an adult woman who had mild COVID-19 (a few samples of this study predate the infection). Cell type and time point are not known.

This clonotype was found a few times. The gene calls are TRBV5-1 and TRBJ2-1; 8 nucleotides align to TRBD2. V lost 2 bases, J lost 8 bases, and 9 bases stayed unmatched. CDR1 and CDR2 (germline): SGHRS, YFSETQ. This CDR3 comprises 15 residues. The CDR3 nucleotides read TGCGCCAGCAGCTTCCAGCGGGGGTCGGGGGATGAGCAGTTCTTC. This sequence encodes CASSFQRGSGDEQFF.

The gene calls are TRBV12-3 or TRBV12-4 and TRBJ2-1; 13 bases are a match to TRBD2. The CDR3 has 17 amino acids. J was trimmed by 7 bases and V by 5 bases; bases with no gene match: 11. CDR3 region: CASSVLAGGIGKNEQFF. In DNA, the CDR3 is TGTGCCAGCAGTGTACTAGCGGGAGGGATTGGGAAAAATGAGCAGTTCTTC.

This clonotype was found a few times. This rearrangement joins TRBV5-1 to TRBJ2-7; 7 bases are a match to TRBD1. CDR1 is SGHRS and CDR2 is YFSETQ in the germline V gene. Trimming removed 0 bases from V and 13 bases from J; junction bases left unmatched: 10. The CDR3 is 13 amino acids. The CDR3 DNA reads as TGCGCCAGCAGCTTGGCCGGGCAGGGGGAGACATACTTC. It is translated as CASSLAGQGETYF.

V is TRBV7-2 and J is TRBJ2-3; 7 positions match TRBD2. J gave up 2 bases and V 5 bases, and 13 bases lay outside the gene matches. This CDR3 comprises 17 residues. Germline values: CDR1 SGHTA, CDR2 FQGNSA. The CDR3 DNA is TGTGCCAGCAGCCCGCAGGTTGCGCTAGCGGACACAGATACGCAGTATTTT. As protein: CASSPQVALADTDTQYF.

This clonotype appeared a single time. The V and J genes are TRBV2 and TRBJ2-7; 8 positions match TRBD2. The CDR3 has 15 amino acids. V shed 4 bases and J 4 bases; nucleotides not matched to a gene: 9. CDR1 SNHLY and CDR2 FYNNEI come from the germline V gene. The CDR3 here is CASSGVWTSLYEQYF. In nucleotides, the CDR3 is TGTGCCAGCAGTGGTGTCTGGACTAGCTTATACGAGCAGTACTTC.

This clonotype was seen a few times. The V and J genes are TRBV12-3 or TRBV12-4 and TRBJ2-2; the match to TRBD1 covers 9 bases. After removal of 8 bases from V and 4 bases from J, the junction contained 2 bases not matched to a gene. The CDR3 sequence is 13 residues long. The CDR3: CASGDRVTGELFF. CDR3 in DNA: TGTGCCAGCGGGGACAGGGTCACCGGGGAGCTGTTTTTT.

The chain combines TRBV24-1 with TRBJ2-1; TRBD2 matches 13 bases. Germline V lookup: CDR1 KGHDR, CDR2 SFDVKD. The CDR3 loop spans 15 amino acids. The trim removed 4 bases at V and 8 bases at J, leaving 4 bases unmatched. The CDR3 DNA reads as TGTGCCACCAGTGAGACTAGCGGGAGGACGGATGAGCAGTTCTTC. Protein product: CATSETSGRTDEQFF.

This clonotype was seen more than once but under ten times. The V and J genes are TRBV24-1 and TRBJ2-6; 7 bases are a match to TRBD1. V lost 6 bases to trimming and J lost 9 bases; unmatched junction nucleotides: 10. Germline CDR1 reads KGHDR; CDR2 reads SFDVKD. The CDR3 runs to 15 residues. CDR3 nucleotides: TGTGCCACCAGTCCTACTTCGGGACAGAGCAACGTCCTGACTTTC. Translation gives CATSPTSGQSNVLTF.

The rearrangement joins TRBV5-8 to TRBJ1-1; maybe TRBD1 (5 bases). Per germline, CDR1 SGHTS and CDR2 YDEGEE. The CDR3 sequence is 15 residues long. The V end was cut by 0 bases, the J end by 0 bases, with 9 bases between. This CDR3 reads CASSLGRTMNTEAFF. CDR3 DNA: TGTGCCAGCAGCTTGGGAAGGACAATGAACACTGAAGCTTTCTTT. The full variable domain, with the rest looked up from reference TRBV5-8 and TRBJ1-1, is EAGVTQSPTHLIKTRGQQATLRCSPISGHTSVYWYQQALGLGLQFLLWYDEGEERNRGNFPPRFSGRQFPNYSSELNVNALELEDSALYLCASSLGRTMNTEAFFGQGTRLTVV.

This clonotype has more than one count but fewer than ten. The chain employs TRBV24-1 and TRBJ1-1, with D possibly being TRBD1 (5 bases). V shed 5 bases and J shed 3 bases, with 9 bases lying between them. Germline CDR1 KGHDR, CDR2 SFDVKD. The CDR3 has 13 amino acids. For the CDR3, the DNA is TGTGCCACCAGTGCCCAGGGTTACACTGAAGCTTTCTTT. It encodes CATSAQGYTEAFF.

In this sample, this clonotype turned up a few times. The chain has TRBV20-1 and TRBJ2-5; TRBD2 aligns across 7 bases. The CDR3 spans 14 residues. CDR1 is DFQATT and CDR2 is SNEGSKA in the germline V gene (reference sequence). V gave up 5 bases and J gave up 5 bases; unmatched junction bases: 11. This chain's CDR3 is CSAGGRAGVETQYF. CDR3 nucleotides: TGCAGTGCTGGAGGAAGGGCGGGAGTTGAGACCCAGTACTTC.

The chain combines TRBV29-1 with TRBJ2-4, with D perhaps given as TRBD1 or TRBD2 (5 bases each). The germline CDR1 and CDR2 sequences are SQVTM and ANQGSEA. The CDR3 is 13 residues long. Deletions cut 7 bases from V and 9 bases from J, with 19 bases between. The CDR3 reads CSAEGLAEGIQYF. The CDR3 coding sequence is TGCAGCGCAGAGGGGCTAGCAGAGGGCATTCAGTACTTC.

The table lists this clonotype with many counts. V gene TRBV4-1 combines with J gene TRBJ2-5; D gene uncertain. The V gene lost 1 base and the J gene lost 2 bases, with 5 bases spanning the gap. Per germline, CDR1 MGHRA and CDR2 YSYEKL. CDR3 length: 13 amino acids. CDR3 loop: CASSQVGQETQYF. The CDR3 nucleotides are TGCGCCAGCAGCCAAGTTGGACAAGAGACCCAGTACTTC.

This chain uses TRBV27 with TRBJ2-3, with D perhaps matching TRBD2 (5 bases). Trimming took 4 bases from V and 6 from J, leaving 17 bases between them. The CDR3 has 15 amino acids. From germline, CDR1 is MNHEY and CDR2 SMNVEV (reference sequence). The chain's CDR3 is CASSSPPRRGDTQYF. CDR3 bases: TGTGCCAGCAGTTCACCGCCCAGGCGCGGGGATACGCAGTATTTT.

This clonotype came up a few times. The chain has TRBV5-6 and TRBJ2-5; tentative D call: TRBD1 (6 bases). Germline CDR1 and CDR2: SGHDT and YYEEEE. The CDR3 is 15 residues long. Trimming took off 4 bases at V and 2 bases at J, with 15 bases between the two ends. The CDR3 here is CASSGAGGRQETQYF. Here the CDR3 DNA reads TGTGCCAGCAGCGGCGCTGGGGGCAGACAAGAGACCCAGTACTTC. The whole variable domain, filled in from reference TRBV5-6 and TRBJ2-5, reads DAGVTQSPTHLIKTRGQQVTLRCSPKSGHDTVSWYQQALGQGPQFIFQYYEEEERQRGNFPDRFSGHQFPNYSSELNVNALLLGDSALYLCASSGAGGRQETQYFGPGTRLLVL.

The J gene is TRBJ1-1, the V gene TRBV5-1, with no clear D. The CDR3 extends over 15 amino acids. The germline CDR1 and CDR2 sequences are SGHRS and YFSETQ. V lost 5 bases to trimming and J lost 0 bases, with 14 bases between them. DNA for the CDR3: TGCGCCAGCAGTAACCCTCCGCCAATGAACACTGAAGCTTTCTTT. It yields the protein CASSNPPPMNTEAFF.

The chain links TRBV6-2 or TRBV6-3 to TRBJ2-7; 10 bases fit TRBD2. Germline CDR1 reads MNHEY; CDR2 reads SVGEGT. The CDR3 runs to 16 residues. Losses at the gene ends were 6 bases for V and 3 bases for J; bases not matched to a gene: 11. CDR3 DNA sequence: TGTGCCAGCAGATGGGGACTAGCGCTATCCATCTACGAGCAGTACTTC. Residues: CASRWGLALSIYEQYF.

The rearrangement uses TRBV10-3 and TRBJ2-7, with a weak D call TRBD1 (5 bases). The CDR3 sequence is 12 residues long. Germline V gene lookup returns CDR1 ENHRY and CDR2 SYGVKD. The V end was cut by 8 bases, the J end by 4 bases, with 12 bases between. The CDR3 DNA reads as TGTGCCATCGGCCAGGACACGTACGAGCAGTACTTC. It yields the protein CAIGQDTYEQYF.

The chain joins TRBV4-1 to TRBJ2-7; TRBD1 agrees at 8 bases. The ends lost 4 bases at V and 0 bases at J; junction bases unmatched: 8. The germline V gene has CDR1 MGHRA and CDR2 YSYEKL. The CDR3 is 16 residues long. The CDR3, as DNA: TGCGCCAGCAGCCCCCAGACAGGGGCGGGCTCCTACGAGCAGTACTTC. It codes for CASSPQTGAGSYEQYF.

This clonotype was seen a handful of times. The CDR3 region has the DNA TGTGCCAGCAGTTTAGGGTGGGATGAGCAGTTCTTC. Translation: CASSLGWDEQFF. This chain uses TRBV12-3 or TRBV12-4 with TRBJ2-1; D is undetermined. This CDR3 is 12 amino acids long. The V end was cut by 1 base, the J end by 8 bases, with 6 bases between.

This clonotype has just a few counts. V is TRBV6-5 and J is TRBJ1-1; 7 nucleotides line up with TRBD1. The J segment lost 7 bases and the V segment lost 5 bases, leaving 7 bases of the junction unmatched. The germline CDR1 and CDR2 sequences are MNHEY and SVGAGI. The CDR3 is 13 amino acids. This CDR3 is CASSRQGLIEAFF. The CDR3 DNA is TGTGCCAGCAGTCGACAGGGATTGATTGAAGCTTTCTTT.

V usage is TRBV9 and J usage is TRBJ2-5; D gene uncertain. In germline, CDR1 is SGDLS, CDR2 YYNGEE. This CDR3 is built from 15 residues. The germline V and J ends were trimmed by 0 bases and 1 base, with 10 bases remaining between them. The CDR3 nucleotides read TGTGCCAGCAGCGTAGAGACCTACCCCCAAGAGACCCAGTACTTC. Translating it yields CASSVETYPQETQYF.

A few counts support this clonotype. This chain joins TRBV7-6 and TRBJ2-7; the match to TRBD2 covers 13 bases. Germline loops: CDR1 SGHVS, CDR2 FNYEAQ. The ends lost 3 bases at V and 2 bases at J; junction bases unmatched: 1. This CDR3 is 15 amino acids long. The CDR3 DNA sequence: TGTGCCAGCAGCTTCACTAGCGGGGGGGCCTACGAGCAGTACTTC. It yields the protein CASSFTSGGAYEQYF.

V gene TRBV3-1 combines with J gene TRBJ2-7; 8 bases map to TRBD1. J was trimmed by 4 bases and V by 1 base; bases with no gene match: 6. Germline lookup yields CDR1 LGHDT and CDR2 YNNKEL (reference sequence). The CDR3 runs 15 residues. CDR3 coding DNA: TGTGCCAGCAGCCAAGGAGACAGGGGACCATACGAGCAGTACTTC. This gives the protein CASSQGDRGPYEQYF.

There are a few counts of this clonotype. J is TRBJ2-1 and V is TRBV7-9; D may be TRBD1 (6 bases). The germline V gene has CDR1 SEHNR and CDR2 FQNEAQ (reference sequence). V shed 10 bases and J shed 4 bases, with 14 bases lying between them. The CDR3 extends over 13 amino acids. CDR3 sequence: CAIPGHLYNEQFF. Here the CDR3 DNA reads TGTGCCATCCCGGGACACCTTTACAATGAGCAGTTCTTC.

The genes are TRBV4-2 and TRBJ1-2; 8 nucleotides line up with TRBD1. Germline-derived CDR1 and CDR2 are LGHNA and YNFKEQ. Trimming took 0 bases from V and 5 from J; bases not matched to a gene: 8. This CDR3 spans 16 amino acids. In nucleotides, the CDR3 is TGTGCCAGCAGCCAAGATACCCAGGGGGCAAGGTATGGCTACACCTTC. Translation: CASSQDTQGARYGYTF.

The table lists this clonotype with a few counts. This chain uses TRBV7-2 with TRBJ2-5, with 12 bases that match TRBD2. The CDR3 runs to 15 residues. Trimming took 5 bases from V and 4 from J; bases not matched to a gene: 5. Germline lookup yields CDR1 SGHTA and CDR2 FQGNSA. In DNA form, the CDR3 reads TGTGCCAGCAGCGGGAAGGGACTAGCGGGAGAGACCCAGTACTTC. It is translated as CASSGKGLAGETQYF.

This clonotype has only a few counts. For the CDR3, the DNA is TGTGCCAGCAGTTACACTTTTGATAAGGGACACTACTACGAGCAGTACTTC. Residues: CASSYTFDKGHYYEQYF. This chain uses TRBV6-2 or TRBV6-3 with TRBJ2-7; tentative D call: TRBD1 (6 bases). Germline V gene lookup returns CDR1 MNHEY and CDR2 SVGEGT. This CDR3 spans 17 amino acids. V lost 2 bases and J lost 3, with 20 bases in between.

This clonotype was found a few times. V is TRBV6-5 and J is TRBJ2-1; the D gene is possibly TRBD2 (6 bases). The V gene's germline CDR1 is MNHEY and CDR2 SVGAGI. Trimming took off 6 bases at V and 2 bases at J, with 11 bases between the two ends. The CDR3 is made up of 14 amino acids. As DNA, the CDR3 is TGTGCCAGCAGCTTGGGACTTCCCTACAATGAGCAGTTCTTC. Protein product: CASSLGLPYNEQFF.